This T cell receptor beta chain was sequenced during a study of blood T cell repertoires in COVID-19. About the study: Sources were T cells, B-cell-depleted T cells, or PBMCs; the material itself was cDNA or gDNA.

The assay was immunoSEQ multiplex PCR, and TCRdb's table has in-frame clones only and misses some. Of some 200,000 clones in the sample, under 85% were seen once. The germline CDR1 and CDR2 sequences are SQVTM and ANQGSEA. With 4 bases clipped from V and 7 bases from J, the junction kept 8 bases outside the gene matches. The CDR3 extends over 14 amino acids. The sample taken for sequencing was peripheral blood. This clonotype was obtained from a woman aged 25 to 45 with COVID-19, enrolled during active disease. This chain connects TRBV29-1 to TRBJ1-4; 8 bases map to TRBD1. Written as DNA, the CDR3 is TGCAGCGTTGCCCCGGGACAGGTCGGTGAAAAACTGTTTTTT. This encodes CSVAPGQVGEKLFF.